The sample holds many counts of the clone carrying this T cell receptor beta chain. What it binds is not known. This sample was taken from a study of T cells in Graves' hyperthyroidism and ophthalmopathy. General study findings and limits: Most clonotypes that expanded in the thyroid above 0.001 also showed up in blood.

The source material, RNA transcripts, was used to amplify TCR beta CDR3 regions. TCR CDR3 underwent first-round RT-PCR with the HTBI primer set. From the multiplex PCR reads, TCRdb called clonotypes with MiXCR, one entry per CDR3 protein. The table shows 300,000 to 450,000 distinct CDR3 sequences, with about 15% occurring only once. Exclusion of patients followed from uncontrolled infection, other autoimmune disease, pregnancy or lactation. Each 10 ml fresh peripheral blood draw supplied the PBMCs. The sequence was collected from a woman between 25 and 40 years old with Graves' ophthalmopathy. Material for sequencing was blood.

The chain's CDR3 is CASSSFPRGAHYEQYF. CDR3 sequence (DNA): TGTGCCAGCAGCTCATTCCCCCGGGGGGCCCACTACGAGCAGTACTTC. The rearrangement joins TRBV7-2 to TRBJ2-7, with D perhaps matching TRBD2 (7 bases). CDR3 length equals 16 residues. Deletions cut 4 bases from V and 3 bases from J, with 19 bases between. The V gene's germline CDR1 is SGHTA and CDR2 FQGNSA.